The rows below give T cell receptor beta chains drawn from one sample of a study of control samples from healthy donors and cancer patients. The method was immunoSEQ multiplex PCR; TCRdb's version includes in-frame clones alone and lacks a portion of them. The profile shows 130,000 or so clones, 85% to 95% of them singletons. Sequences were obtained from blood. The receptor set was obtained from a middle-aged man in good health. Each CDR3 is given with its conserved first and last residue. D genes are given only for firm matches. Expanded clones are given a class, and other clones once, few, many or no size at all.

clone_size,j_call,d_call,v_call,cdr3_nt,cdr3_aa
.,TRBJ1-2,TRBD1,TRBV4-3,TGCGCCAGCAGCCAAGAAGGAATGTACAGGGGCTATGGCTACACCTTC,CASSQEGMYRGYGYTF
once,TRBJ2-2,TRBD1,TRBV29-1,TGCAGCGTTGAAGATGGCTTACGGGACAGGGGGCACATCGGCACCGGGGAGCTGTTTTTT,CSVEDGLRDRGHIGTGELFF
.,TRBJ2-5,.,TRBV7-9,TGTGCCAGCAGCCTAGGGGCGGTGACCCAGTACTTC,CASSLGAVTQYF
once,TRBJ2-2,.,TRBV18,TGTGCCAGCTCACCACCCTCATCCACCGGGGAGCTGTTTTTT,CASSPPSSTGELFF
.,TRBJ1-5,TRBD1,TRBV19,TGTGCCAGTAGTGAACAGGGGTGGGCTCAGCCCCAGCATTTT,CASSEQGWAQPQHF
once,TRBJ2-1,TRBD2,TRBV27,TGTGCCAGCAGTTACCCAGCGGGAGCCTACAATGAGCAGTTCTTC,CASSYPAGAYNEQFF
.,TRBJ2-3,.,TRBV6-5,TGTGCCAGCAGTAACCGGGACAAAGGCCCAGATACGCAGTATTTT,CASSNRDKGPDTQYF
.,TRBJ1-1,.,TRBV12-3/TRBV12-4,TGTGCCAGCAGTTTAGTAAGATCTGAAGCTTTCTTT,CASSLVRSEAFF
many,TRBJ1-5,.,TRBV2,TGTGCCAGCATCGGGACCCTCAATCAGCCCCAGCATTTT,CASIGTLNQPQHF
.,TRBJ1-6,.,TRBV9,TGTGCCAGCGCCAGGGCGGGTTCACCCCTCCACTTT,CASARAGSPLHF
.,TRBJ1-6,.,TRBV6-2/TRBV6-3,TGTGCCAGCAGCATAGGGGGTATTGGCAATTCACCCCTCCACTTT,CASSIGGIGNSPLHF
.,TRBJ1-4,.,TRBV7-8,TGTGCCAGCAGCTTGGAACTTAAAGGGGATACTGAAAAACTGTTTTTT,CASSLELKGDTEKLFF
.,TRBJ1-2,TRBD1,TRBV10-3,TGTGCCATCACCAACCGACAGGGGCCCTATGGCTACACCTTC,CAITNRQGPYGYTF
.,TRBJ2-7,.,TRBV25-1,TGTGCCGGCAGTGACGCCGGGGCAGCCTTTTCCTACGAGCAGTACTTC,CAGSDAGAAFSYEQYF
.,TRBJ1-2,TRBD1,TRBV6-1,TGTGCCAGCAGTGAAGGTAACAGGGGGCTTTATGGCTACACCTTC,CASSEGNRGLYGYTF
.,TRBJ1-2,.,TRBV14,TGTGCCAGCAGCCAAAAGTCGGCAGTTTATAACTATGGCTACACCTTC,CASSQKSAVYNYGYTF
.,TRBJ2-5,.,TRBV27,TGTGCCAGCAGTCCATCAAACAATAGGGTCCAAGAGACCCAGTACTTC,CASSPSNNRVQETQYF
.,TRBJ1-2,TRBD1,TRBV10-2,TGCGCCAGCAGTGGGGGACAGGGGGATCGCTATGGCTACACCTTC,CASSGGQGDRYGYTF
.,TRBJ1-2,TRBD1,TRBV29-1,TGCAGCGTTGAAGAAATGACAGGGTTGGGCTATGGCTACACCTTC,CSVEEMTGLGYGYTF
.,TRBJ2-7,TRBD2,TRBV5-6,TGTGCCAGCAGCTTTAGCGGGGGATTCTCCTACGAGCAGTACTTC,CASSFSGGFSYEQYF
.,TRBJ2-1,.,TRBV4-3,TGCGCCAGCAGCCAAGGTGACAACTCCTACAATGAGCAGTTCTTC,CASSQGDNSYNEQFF
.,TRBJ1-1,.,TRBV19,TGTGCCAGTAGTACACAGGGTGGTACTGAAGCTTTCTTT,CASSTQGGTEAFF
many,TRBJ1-4,TRBD1,TRBV13,TGTGCCAGCAGCTCACCGGGACAGAAAAATGAAAAACTGTTTTTT,CASSSPGQKNEKLFF
.,TRBJ1-1,.,TRBV6-5,TGTGCCAGCAGTACAATAACCGAAGCTTTCTTT,CASSTITEAFF
.,TRBJ1-5,.,TRBV6-5,TGTGCCAGCAGCCCCTTTAGGGATAGCAATCAGCCCCAGCATTTT,CASSPFRDSNQPQHF
once,TRBJ2-2,.,TRBV23-1,TGCGCCAGCCGAGGATATCCGGGCACCGGGGAGCTGTTTTTT,CASRGYPGTGELFF
.,TRBJ1-1,.,TRBV5-8,TGTGCCAGCACCAGAATAACAGGGTGGGAGACTGAAGCTTTCTTT,CASTRITGWETEAFF
.,TRBJ2-2,.,TRBV5-1,TGCGCCAGCAGCTCTCTGGGACAAGTTAACACCGGGGAGCTGTTTTTT,CASSSLGQVNTGELFF
.,TRBJ1-2,.,TRBV24-1,TGTGCCACCAGTGATTTTTTCGGCTATGGCTACACCTTC,CATSDFFGYGYTF
.,TRBJ1-6,.,TRBV5-1,TGCGCCAGCAGCCCTACAGGGAACGGGGAATCACCCCTCCACTTT,CASSPTGNGESPLHF
.,TRBJ2-7,.,TRBV6-5,TGTGCCAGCAGTAAGGCCAGCTCCTACGAGCAGTACTTC,CASSKASSYEQYF
.,TRBJ1-2,.,TRBV29-1,TGCAGCGTCTTACAGGGTCGGCCGGATGGCTACACCTTC,CSVLQGRPDGYTF
.,TRBJ2-7,TRBD2,TRBV6-2/TRBV6-3,TGTGCCAGCAGTAAGACTAGCGGGTTGAGCGAGCAGTACTTC,CASSKTSGLSEQYF
.,TRBJ2-3,.,TRBV4-2,TGTGCCAGCAGCCAAGAATCCGCAGATACGCAGTATTTT,CASSQESADTQYF
.,TRBJ1-1,.,TRBV28,TGTGCCAGCAGTTTAGAGAGAGGGGGAGGGTCGAACACTGAAGCTTTCTTT,CASSLERGGGSNTEAFF
.,TRBJ1-1,.,TRBV12-3/TRBV12-4,TGTGCCAGCAGTTTAGCGCCCGACGTCGAAGCTTTCTTT,CASSLAPDVEAFF
few,TRBJ2-1,TRBD1,TRBV3-1/TRBV3-2,TGTGCCAGCAAGGGGGCCGCGGAGCAGTTCTTC,CASKGAAEQFF
.,TRBJ1-2,TRBD1,TRBV5-4,TGTGCCAGCAGTTTAACCGGGACAGATGGCTACACCTTC,CASSLTGTDGYTF
.,TRBJ1-4,.,TRBV7-6,TGTGCCAGCAGCTTAGCGGACAGCCAAAATGAAAAACTGTTTTTT,CASSLADSQNEKLFF
.,TRBJ2-5,.,TRBV7-9,TGTGCCAGCAGCTTAGTTGGAGCGGAAGAGACCCAGTACTTC,CASSLVGAEETQYF
.,TRBJ2-1,TRBD1,TRBV5-1,TGCGCCAGCAGAGATGGGACAGGGTACTACAATGAGCAGTTCTTC,CASRDGTGYYNEQFF
.,TRBJ1-1,.,TRBV7-9,TGTGCCAGCAGCCTTGGGGCCACTGAAGCTTTCTTT,CASSLGATEAFF
.,TRBJ1-3,TRBD1,TRBV9,TGTGCCAGCAGCACCTACAGGGGACCTGGAAACACCATATATTTT,CASSTYRGPGNTIYF
.,TRBJ1-1,TRBD1,TRBV28,TGTGCCAGCAGTCCCCCCGGGACAGGGATCGGTGAAGCTTTCTTT,CASSPPGTGIGEAFF
.,TRBJ1-5,.,TRBV6-5,TGTGCCAGCAGATCATTGGGGGGCGGTCAGCCCCAGCATTTT,CASRSLGGGQPQHF
.,TRBJ1-1,.,TRBV18,TGTGCCAGCTCCCCATACACGGCAAGCACTGAAGCTTTCTTT,CASSPYTASTEAFF
.,TRBJ1-4,.,TRBV11-2,TGTGCCAGCAGCTTCGGGAATAATGAAAAACTGTTTTTT,CASSFGNNEKLFF
.,TRBJ2-7,.,TRBV7-9,TGTGCCAGCAGCCCGGGACTTTGGGAGCAGTACTTC,CASSPGLWEQYF
.,TRBJ2-5,TRBD1,TRBV13,TGTGCCAGCAGCTTGGGACAGGTCGCACAAGAGACCCAGTACTTC,CASSLGQVAQETQYF
.,TRBJ2-1,TRBD2,TRBV11-2,TGTGCCAGCAGCCAGGGGACTAGCGGGAGCCATGAGCAGTTCTTC,CASSQGTSGSHEQFF
.,TRBJ1-6,.,TRBV7-3,TGTGCCAGCAGCTTAAAAGGATATAATTCACCCCTCCACTTT,CASSLKGYNSPLHF